Presented here are 6 T cell receptor beta chains from one specimen sequenced in a study of T cells after yellow fever vaccination. TCRdb passed the 5' RACE reads through MiXCR, listing each CDR3 protein once. Here the sample spans roughly 330,000 distinct CDR3 sequences, approximately 7% being singletons. The sequences come from PBMCs, collected approximately 47 days after the first yellow fever vaccination. All receptors derive from a young man who received the YFV17D yellow fever vaccine.

The genes are TRBV5-1 and TRBJ1-2; 7 bases match TRBD1. Looked up from germline, CDR1 is SGHRS and CDR2 is YFSETQ. The CDR3 has 15 residues. Losses at the gene ends were 0 bases for V and 3 bases for J; bases not matched to a gene: 5. The CDR3 nucleotides read TGCGCCAGCAGCTTGGCGGCAACAGGGGACTATGGCTACACCTTC. Encoded protein: CASSLAATGDYGYTF.

This clonotype was seen a few times. The rearrangement links TRBV5-1 to TRBJ1-4; D is ambiguous. With 3 bases removed from V and 4 bases from J, the gap between germline ends came to 10 bases. The CDR3 is made up of 14 amino acids. CDR1 and CDR2 (germline): SGHRS, YFSETQ. CDR3 region: CASSSGRINEKLFF. The DNA of the CDR3 is TGCGCCAGCAGCTCCGGACGGATTAATGAAAAACTGTTTTTT.

This clonotype was detected only a few times. The gene calls are TRBV4-3 and TRBJ1-2; tentatively, D is TRBD1 (5 bases). V lost 0 bases, J lost 9 bases, and 8 bases lay in between. The germline V gene encodes CDR1 LGHNA and CDR2 YSLEER. The CDR3 extends over 12 amino acids. The DNA of the CDR3 is TGCGCCAGCAGCCAAGACAGGGATCGCTACACCTTC. This codes for CASSQDRDRYTF.

The V gene is TRBV3-1, the J gene TRBJ2-5; the match to TRBD2 covers 7 bases. V was pared by 2 bases and J by 2 bases, with 5 bases of the junction left unmatched. The germline V gene has CDR1 LGHDT and CDR2 YNNKEL (reference sequence). The CDR3 runs 15 residues. The CDR3 region has the DNA TGTGCCAGCAGCCAATACGGGGGGATTCAAGAGACCCAGTACTTC. This gives the protein CASSQYGGIQETQYF.

This clonotype was observed a few times. The chain combines TRBV28 with TRBJ1-3; maybe TRBD1 (6 bases). The length of the CDR3 is 16 residues. The ends were cut back, 6 bases at V and 0 bases at J, with 15 bases in the middle. Looked up from germline, CDR1 is MDHEN and CDR2 is SYDVKM. The CDR3 DNA is TGTGCCAGCAGCTCTCAGGGGCAATTCTCTGGAAACACCATATATTTT. The encoded protein is CASSSQGQFSGNTIYF.

The V gene is TRBV7-9, the J gene TRBJ1-2; D is perhaps TRBD1 (6 bases). Germline CDR1 is SEHNR and CDR2 is FQNEAQ (reference sequence). The CDR3 runs to 15 residues. V shed 4 bases and J shed 5 bases, with 17 bases lying between them. CDR3 sequence reads: CASSSTGRGTYGYTF. The CDR3 DNA reads as TGTGCCAGCAGCTCTACAGGGAGAGGGACTTATGGCTACACCTTC.